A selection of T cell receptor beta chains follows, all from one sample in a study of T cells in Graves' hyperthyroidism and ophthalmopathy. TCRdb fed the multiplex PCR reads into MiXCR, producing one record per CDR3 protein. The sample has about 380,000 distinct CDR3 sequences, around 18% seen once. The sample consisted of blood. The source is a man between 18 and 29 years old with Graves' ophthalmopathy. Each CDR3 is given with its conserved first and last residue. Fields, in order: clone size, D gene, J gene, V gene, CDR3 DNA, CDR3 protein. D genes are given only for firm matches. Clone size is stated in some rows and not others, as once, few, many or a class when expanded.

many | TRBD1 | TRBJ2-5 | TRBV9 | TGTGCCAGCAGCGTGGGACAGGTTGTGGAGACCCAGTACTTC | CASSVGQVVETQYF
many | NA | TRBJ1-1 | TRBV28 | TGTGCCAGCAGTCGCGGTTGGGGGGGGTCGGGAGCTTTCTTT | CASSRGWGGSGAFF
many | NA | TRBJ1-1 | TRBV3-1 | TGTGCCAGCAGCCAAGATGCGGGTAGAACTGAAGCTTTCTTT | CASSQDAGRTEAFF
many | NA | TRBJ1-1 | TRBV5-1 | TGCGCCAGCAGCTTGGGTGACAGCGGGTGGATCACTGAAGCTTTCTTT | CASSLGDSGWITEAFF
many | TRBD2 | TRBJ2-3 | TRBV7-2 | TGTGCCAGCAGATCTCCGGGACTAGTGATGGATACGCAGTATTTT | CASRSPGLVMDTQYF
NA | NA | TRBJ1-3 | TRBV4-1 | TGCGCCCGTGGGCCCCGTGAATTTGGAAACACCATATATTTT | CARGPREFGNTIYF
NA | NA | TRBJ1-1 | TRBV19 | TGTGCCAGTAGTAACTTCGGGGGGGGGTGGACTGAAGCTTTCTTT | CASSNFGGGWTEAFF
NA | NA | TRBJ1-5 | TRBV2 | TGTGCCAGCAGTGAGGGTCTCCGGGACAATAGCCAGCCCCAGCATTTT | CASSEGLRDNSQPQHF
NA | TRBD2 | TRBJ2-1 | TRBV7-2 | TGTGCCAGCAGCAAAGTACCGGGACTAGCGGGGGTGAATGAGCAGTTCTTC | CASSKVPGLAGVNEQFF
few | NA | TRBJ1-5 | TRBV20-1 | TGCAGTGCTAGGGATTTTACTCGGGGCCATAGCAATCAGCCCCAGCATTTT | CSARDFTRGHSNQPQHF
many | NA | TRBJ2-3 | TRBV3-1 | TGTGCCAGCAGCTCATCCGGGACGCACACAGATACGCAGTATTTT | CASSSSGTHTDTQYF
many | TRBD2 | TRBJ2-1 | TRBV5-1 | TGCGCCAGCAGCTCTCCGTACGGGGGGGCCGATGAGCAGTTCTTC | CASSSPYGGADEQFF
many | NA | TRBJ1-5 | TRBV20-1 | TGCAGTGCTAACCGGGACTTGGGTGGTGGCAATCAGCCCCAGCATTTT | CSANRDLGGGNQPQHF
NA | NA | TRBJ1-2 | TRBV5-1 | TGCGCCAGCAGCTCGGAGGGGACGGGGAACTATGGCTACACCTTC | CASSSEGTGNYGYTF
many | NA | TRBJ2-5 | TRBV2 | TGTGCCAGCGGACATTACCAAGAGACCCAGTACTTC | CASGHYQETQYF
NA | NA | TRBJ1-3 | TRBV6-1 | TGTGCCAGCAGTCGCCACCATAGCTCTGGAAACACCATATATTTT | CASSRHHSSGNTIYF
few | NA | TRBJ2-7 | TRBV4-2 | TGTGCCAGCAGCCTTGGGTTGGACGAGCAGTACTTC | CASSLGLDEQYF
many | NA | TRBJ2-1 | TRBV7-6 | TGTGCCAGCAGCTTAGACAGGGTCAATGAGCAGTTCTTC | CASSLDRVNEQFF